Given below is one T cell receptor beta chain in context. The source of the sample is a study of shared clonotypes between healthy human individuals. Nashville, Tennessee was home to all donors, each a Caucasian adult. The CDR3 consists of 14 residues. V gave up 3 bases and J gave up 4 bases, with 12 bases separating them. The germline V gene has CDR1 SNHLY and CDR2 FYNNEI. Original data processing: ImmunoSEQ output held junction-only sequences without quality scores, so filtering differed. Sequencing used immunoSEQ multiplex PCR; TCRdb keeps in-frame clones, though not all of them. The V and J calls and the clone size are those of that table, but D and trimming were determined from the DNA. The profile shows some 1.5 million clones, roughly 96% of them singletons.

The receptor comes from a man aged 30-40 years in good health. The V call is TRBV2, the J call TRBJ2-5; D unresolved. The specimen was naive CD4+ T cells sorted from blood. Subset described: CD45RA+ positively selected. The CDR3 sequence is CASSEVASGETQYF. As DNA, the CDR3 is TGTGCCAGCAGTGAGGTAGCCTCGGGAGAGACCCAGTACTTC.